This T cell receptor (beta chain) was captured by sequencing in a study of OX40 agonist ivuxolimab in advanced cancers. Study-level information: Ivuxolimab, an agonist antibody against OX40 (CD134), was given to patients. Mean age about 60 years, range about 20 to 79; 82.7% male. Study results and limitations: A proportion of nonresponders additionally exhibited low normalized T-cell clonal expansion.

Method: immunoSEQ multiplex PCR; TCRdb's copy keeps in-frame clones and lacks some. The table lists some 62,000 clones, approximately 79% of them singletons, with 9.5% to 13% in the top ten. Excluded were patients having autoimmune disease history or systemic immunosuppression. As regards this clone: Its antigen is still unknown.

The starting material was CD4+ or CD8+ T cells sorted from blood, obtained in a trial of the OX40 agonist ivuxolimab. The receptor was derived from an adult with an advanced solid tumor such as melanoma, head and neck, liver or kidney cancer.

CDR3 sequence reads: CASRPGQYSNQPQHF. The CDR3 DNA sequence: TGTGCAAGTCGTCCTGGACAGTATAGCAATCAGCCCCAGCATTTT. The chain links TRBV12-2 to TRBJ1-5; the D call in the table, TRBD1, was not verified against the DNA. TRBV12-2 is a known pseudogene. This CDR3 region has 15 residues.